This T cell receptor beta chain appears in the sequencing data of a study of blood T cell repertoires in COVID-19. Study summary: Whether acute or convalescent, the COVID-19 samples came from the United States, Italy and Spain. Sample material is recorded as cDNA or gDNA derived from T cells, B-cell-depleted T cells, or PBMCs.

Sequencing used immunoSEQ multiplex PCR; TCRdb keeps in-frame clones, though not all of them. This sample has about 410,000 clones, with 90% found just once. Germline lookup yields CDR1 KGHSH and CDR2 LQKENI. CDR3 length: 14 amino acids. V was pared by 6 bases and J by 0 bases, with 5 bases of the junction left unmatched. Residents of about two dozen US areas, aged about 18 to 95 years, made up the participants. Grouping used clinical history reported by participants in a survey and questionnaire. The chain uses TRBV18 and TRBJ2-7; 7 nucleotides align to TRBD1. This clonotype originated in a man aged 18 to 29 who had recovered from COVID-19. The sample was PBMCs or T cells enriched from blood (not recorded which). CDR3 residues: CASSSGTDSYEQYF. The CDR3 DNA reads TGTGCCAGCTCGTCCGGGACAGACTCCTACGAGCAGTACTTC.